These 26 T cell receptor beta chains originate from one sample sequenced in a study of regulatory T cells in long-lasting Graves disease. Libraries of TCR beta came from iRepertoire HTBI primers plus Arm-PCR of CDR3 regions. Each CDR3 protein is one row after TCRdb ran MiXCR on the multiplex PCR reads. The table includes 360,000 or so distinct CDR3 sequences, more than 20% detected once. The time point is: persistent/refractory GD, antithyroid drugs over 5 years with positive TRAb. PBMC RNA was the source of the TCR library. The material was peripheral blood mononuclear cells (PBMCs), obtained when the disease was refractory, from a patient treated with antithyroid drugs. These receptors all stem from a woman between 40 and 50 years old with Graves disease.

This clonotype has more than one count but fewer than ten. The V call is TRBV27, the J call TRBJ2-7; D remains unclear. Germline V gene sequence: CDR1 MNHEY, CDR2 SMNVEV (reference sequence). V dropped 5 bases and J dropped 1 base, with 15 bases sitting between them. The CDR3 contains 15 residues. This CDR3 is CASSTLVGLSYEQYF. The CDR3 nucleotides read TGTGCCAGCAGTACCCTAGTGGGTCTTTCCTACGAGCAGTACTTC.

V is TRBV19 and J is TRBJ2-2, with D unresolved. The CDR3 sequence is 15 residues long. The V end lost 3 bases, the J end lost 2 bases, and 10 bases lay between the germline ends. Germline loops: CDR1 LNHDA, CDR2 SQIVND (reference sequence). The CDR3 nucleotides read TGTGCCAGTAGTATCGGTTCAATTAACACCGGGGAGCTGTTTTTT. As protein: CASSIGSINTGELFF.

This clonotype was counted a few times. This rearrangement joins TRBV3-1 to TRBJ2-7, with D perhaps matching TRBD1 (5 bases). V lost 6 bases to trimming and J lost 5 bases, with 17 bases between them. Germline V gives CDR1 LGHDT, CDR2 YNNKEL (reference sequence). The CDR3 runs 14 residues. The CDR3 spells CASRLQARGDEQYF. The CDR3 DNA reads TGTGCCAGCAGGCTACAGGCTAGAGGCGACGAGCAGTACTTC.

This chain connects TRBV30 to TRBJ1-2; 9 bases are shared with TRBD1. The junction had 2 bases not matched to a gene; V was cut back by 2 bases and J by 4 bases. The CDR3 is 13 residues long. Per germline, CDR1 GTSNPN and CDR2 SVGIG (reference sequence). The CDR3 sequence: CAWSNRGPYGYTF. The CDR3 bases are TGTGCCTGGAGTAACAGGGGGCCCTATGGCTACACCTTC. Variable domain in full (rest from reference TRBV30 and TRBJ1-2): SQTIHQWPATLVQPVGSPLSLECTVEGTSNPNLYWYRQAAGRGLQLLFYSVGIGQISSEVPQNLSASRPQDRQFILSSKKLLLSDSGFYLCAWSNRGPYGYTFGSGTRLTVV.

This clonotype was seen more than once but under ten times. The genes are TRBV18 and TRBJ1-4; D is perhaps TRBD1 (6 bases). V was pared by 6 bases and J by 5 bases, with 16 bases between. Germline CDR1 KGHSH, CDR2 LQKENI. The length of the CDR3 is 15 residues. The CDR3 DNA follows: TGTGCCAGCTCCGGCTGGGGACAAGAAAATGAAAAACTGTTTTTT. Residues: CASSGWGQENEKLFF.

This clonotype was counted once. CDR3 sequence reads: CASRSSTSPGYGYTF. In DNA, the CDR3 is TGTGCCAGCAGATCCTCAACAAGTCCGGGCTATGGCTACACCTTC. The V gene is TRBV12-3 or TRBV12-4, the J gene TRBJ1-2; the D is unclear. V shed 6 bases and J shed 4 bases, with 18 bases lying between them. The CDR3 is 15 residues long.

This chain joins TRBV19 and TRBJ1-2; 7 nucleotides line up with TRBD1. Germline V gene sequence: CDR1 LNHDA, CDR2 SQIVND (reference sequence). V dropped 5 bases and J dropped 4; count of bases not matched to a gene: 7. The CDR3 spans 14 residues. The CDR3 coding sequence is TGTGCCAGTAGTCCGACAGGGAACTTCTATGGCTACACCTTC. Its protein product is CASSPTGNFYGYTF.

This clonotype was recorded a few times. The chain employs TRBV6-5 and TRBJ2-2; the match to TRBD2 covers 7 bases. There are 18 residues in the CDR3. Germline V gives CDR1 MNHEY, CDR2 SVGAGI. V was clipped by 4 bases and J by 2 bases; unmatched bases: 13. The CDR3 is CASSSRQGLADNTGELFF. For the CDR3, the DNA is TGTGCCAGCAGTTCCCGCCAAGGTCTAGCGGACAACACCGGGGAGCTGTTTTTT.

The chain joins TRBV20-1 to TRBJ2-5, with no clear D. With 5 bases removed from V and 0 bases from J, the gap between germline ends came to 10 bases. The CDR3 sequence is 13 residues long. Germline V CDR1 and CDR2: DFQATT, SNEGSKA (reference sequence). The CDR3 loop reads CSAERGHQETQYF. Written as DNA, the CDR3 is TGCAGTGCTGAGAGAGGACACCAAGAGACCCAGTACTTC.

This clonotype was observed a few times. CDR3 loop: CASSRWDRSGEQYF. CDR3 nucleotide sequence: TGTGCCAGCAGCCGCTGGGACAGATCCGGGGAGCAGTACTTC. The chain carries TRBV7-9 and TRBJ2-7; TRBD1 agrees at 7 bases. The CDR3 consists of 14 residues. Germline CDR1 and CDR2: SEHNR and FQNEAQ (reference sequence). The V segment lost 5 bases and the J segment 7 bases; nucleotides outside the gene matches: 11. The full variable domain, in which reference TRBV7-9 and TRBJ2-7 provide the parts outside the CDR3, is DTGVSQNPRHKITKRGQNVTFRCDPISEHNRLYWYRQTLGQGPEFLTYFQNEAQLEKSRLLSDRFSAERPKGSFSTLEIQRTEQGDSAMYLCASSRWDRSGEQYFGPGTRLTVT.

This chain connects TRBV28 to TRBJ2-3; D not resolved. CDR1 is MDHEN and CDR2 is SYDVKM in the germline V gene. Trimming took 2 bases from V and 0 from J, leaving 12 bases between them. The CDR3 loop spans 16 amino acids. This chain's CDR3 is CASSLGVALSTDTQYF. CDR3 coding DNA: TGTGCCAGCAGTTTAGGCGTAGCCCTTAGCACAGATACGCAGTATTTT.

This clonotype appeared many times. The CDR3 sequence is CAISGDREKGANYGYTF. Here the CDR3 DNA reads TGTGCCATCAGTGGCGACAGGGAGAAGGGTGCTAACTATGGCTACACCTTC. This chain joins TRBV10-3 and TRBJ1-2; TRBD1 agrees at 7 bases. V trimming: 4 bases; J trimming: 0 bases; junction bases outside the gene matches: 11. In germline, CDR1 is ENHRY, CDR2 SYGVKD. The length of the CDR3 is 17 residues.

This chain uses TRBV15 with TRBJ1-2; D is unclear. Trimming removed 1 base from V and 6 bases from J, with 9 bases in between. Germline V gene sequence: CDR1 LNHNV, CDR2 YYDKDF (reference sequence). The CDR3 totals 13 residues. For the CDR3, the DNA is TGTGCCACCAGCAGAGCCCTATATGATGGCTACACCTTC. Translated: CATSRALYDGYTF.

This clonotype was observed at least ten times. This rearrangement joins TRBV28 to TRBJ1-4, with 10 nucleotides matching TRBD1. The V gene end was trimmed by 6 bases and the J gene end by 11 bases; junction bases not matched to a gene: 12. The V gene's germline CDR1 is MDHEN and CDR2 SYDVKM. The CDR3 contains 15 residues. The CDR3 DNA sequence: TGTGCCAGCAGCAATCTCGGGACAGGGGAGGGGAAACTGTTTTTT. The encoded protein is CASSNLGTGEGKLFF.

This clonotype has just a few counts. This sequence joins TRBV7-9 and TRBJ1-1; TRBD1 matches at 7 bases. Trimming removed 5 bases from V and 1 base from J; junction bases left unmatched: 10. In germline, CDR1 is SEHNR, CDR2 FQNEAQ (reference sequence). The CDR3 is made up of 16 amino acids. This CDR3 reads CASSIRDSSRNTEAFF. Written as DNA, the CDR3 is TGTGCCAGCAGCATTCGGGACAGCAGCAGGAACACTGAAGCTTTCTTT. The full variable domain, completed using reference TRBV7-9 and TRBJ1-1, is DTGVSQNPRHKITKRGQNVTFRCDPISEHNRLYWYRQTLGQGPEFLTYFQNEAQLEKSRLLSDRFSAERPKGSFSTLEIQRTEQGDSAMYLCASSIRDSSRNTEAFFGQGTRLTVV.

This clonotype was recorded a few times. The DNA of the CDR3 is TGCAGCGTTGGGGACCCTCGGGACGAGCAGTACTTC. This translates into CSVGDPRDEQYF. The V call is TRBV29-1, the J call TRBJ2-7; perhaps D is TRBD1 or TRBD2 (5 bases each). CDR3 length equals 12 residues. V shed 4 bases and J shed 5 bases, with 12 bases lying between them. Germline loops: CDR1 SQVTM, CDR2 ANQGSEA.

This chain's CDR3 is CASSLAGMSTDTQYF. The CDR3 DNA reads as TGCGCCAGCAGCTTGGCCGGGATGAGCACAGATACGCAGTATTTT. The chain joins TRBV5-1 to TRBJ2-3; a possible D gene is TRBD2 (5 bases). The V gene lost 0 bases and the J gene lost 0 bases, with 8 bases spanning the gap. The CDR3 loop spans 15 amino acids. The germline gives CDR1 SGHRS, CDR2 YFSETQ.

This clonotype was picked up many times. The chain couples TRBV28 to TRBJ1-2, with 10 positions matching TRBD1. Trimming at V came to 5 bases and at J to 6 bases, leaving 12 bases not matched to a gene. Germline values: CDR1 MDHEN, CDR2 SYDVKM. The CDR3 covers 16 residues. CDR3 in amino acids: CASSPMWDRGFDGYTF. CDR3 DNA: TGTGCCAGCAGTCCGATGTGGGACAGGGGATTCGATGGCTACACCTTC.

The CDR3 protein is CASSSGDNLFF. The CDR3 DNA is TGTGCCAGCAGCTCGGGGGACAACCTGTTTTTT. The chain joins TRBV5-4 to TRBJ2-2; perhaps D is TRBD1 or TRBD2 (6 bases each). There are 11 residues in the CDR3. Germline CDR1 and CDR2: SGHNT and YYREEE (reference sequence). V lost 3 bases and J 14 bases, leaving 11 bases between the germline ends.

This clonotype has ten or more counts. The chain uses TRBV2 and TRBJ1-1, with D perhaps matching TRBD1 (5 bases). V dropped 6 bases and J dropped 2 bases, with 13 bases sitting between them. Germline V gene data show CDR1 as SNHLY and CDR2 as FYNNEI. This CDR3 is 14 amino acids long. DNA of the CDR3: TGTGCCAGCAGGCAGACAGAAACTAACACTGAAGCTTTCTTT. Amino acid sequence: CASRQTETNTEAFF.

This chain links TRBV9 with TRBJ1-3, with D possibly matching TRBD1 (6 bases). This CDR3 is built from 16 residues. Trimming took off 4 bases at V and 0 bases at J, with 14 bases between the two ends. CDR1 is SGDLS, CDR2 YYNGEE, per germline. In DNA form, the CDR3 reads TGTGCCAGCAGCCCCCGACAGGTCCTCTCTGGAAACACCATATATTTT. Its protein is CASSPRQVLSGNTIYF.

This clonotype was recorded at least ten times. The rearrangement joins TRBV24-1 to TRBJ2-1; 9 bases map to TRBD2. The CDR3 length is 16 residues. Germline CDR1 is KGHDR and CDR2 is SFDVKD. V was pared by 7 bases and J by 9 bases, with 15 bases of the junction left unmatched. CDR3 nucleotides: TGTGCCACCAGCCAAGGGTTTGCGGGAGGGCCGAGTGAGCAGTTCTTC. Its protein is CATSQGFAGGPSEQFF.

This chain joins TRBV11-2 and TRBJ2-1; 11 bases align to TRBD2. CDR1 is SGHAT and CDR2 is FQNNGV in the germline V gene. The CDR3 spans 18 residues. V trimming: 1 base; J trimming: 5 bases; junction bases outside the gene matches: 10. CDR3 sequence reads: CASSLGATSGIRHNEQFF. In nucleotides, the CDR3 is TGTGCCAGCAGCTTAGGGGCGACTAGCGGGATTAGGCACAATGAGCAGTTCTTC.

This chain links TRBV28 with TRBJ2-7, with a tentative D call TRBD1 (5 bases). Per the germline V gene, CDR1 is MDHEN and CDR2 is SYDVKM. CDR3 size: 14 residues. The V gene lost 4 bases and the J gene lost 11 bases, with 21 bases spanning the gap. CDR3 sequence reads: CASSSPLKDRVEYF. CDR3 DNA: TGTGCCAGCAGTTCACCATTAAAAGACAGAGTTGAGTACTTC.

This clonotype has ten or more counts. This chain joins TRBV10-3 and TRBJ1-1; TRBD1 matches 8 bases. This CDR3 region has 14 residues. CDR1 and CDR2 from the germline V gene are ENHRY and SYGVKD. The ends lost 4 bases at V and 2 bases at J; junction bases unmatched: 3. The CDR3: CAISADRANTEAFF. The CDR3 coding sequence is TGTGCCATCAGTGCGGACAGGGCCAACACTGAAGCTTTCTTT.

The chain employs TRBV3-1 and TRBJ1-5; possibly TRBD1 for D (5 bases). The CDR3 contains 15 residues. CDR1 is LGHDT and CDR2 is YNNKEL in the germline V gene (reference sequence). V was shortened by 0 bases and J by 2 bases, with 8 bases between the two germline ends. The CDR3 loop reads CASSQEGDGNQPQHF. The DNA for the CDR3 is TGTGCCAGCAGCCAAGAAGGGGATGGCAATCAGCCCCAGCATTTT.